A single TCR beta chain is shown here with its context. These data come from a study of blood T cell repertoires in COVID-19. Study summary: Nucleic acid was either cDNA or gDNA, and it came from T cells, B-cell-depleted T cells, or PBMCs.

CDR1 and CDR2 (germline): LNHDA, SQIVND (reference sequence). V gave up 4 bases and J gave up 5 bases, with 18 bases separating them. There are 16 residues in the CDR3. Study processing details: From reference gene primer amplification, estimates of nucleated cell counts were derived. Generated by immunoSEQ multiplex PCR, the TCRdb table keeps only in-frame clones and is missing some. D and trimming come from the DNA, and the V and J calls and clone size come from that table. Among 230,000 or so clones listed, 65% to 85% were seen once. This chain links TRBV19 with TRBJ1-5, with a possible D match to TRBD1 (5 bases). Sequencing was performed on peripheral blood. The TCR sequence derives from a man aged 40-49 years with active or convalescent COVID-19. This chain's CDR3 is CASSTPGSGAHQPQHF. The CDR3 bases are TGTGCCAGTAGTACACCAGGGAGCGGGGCCCATCAGCCCCAGCATTTT.